In its sample, the clone carrying this T cell receptor (beta chain) was seen a few times. Generated by immunoSEQ multiplex PCR, the TCRdb table keeps only in-frame clones and is missing some. The table shows 50,000 to 70,000 clones, with 77% occurring only once. Per germline, CDR1 MNHNS and CDR2 SASEGT. This CDR3 has 14 residues. Trimming removed 6 bases from V and 0 bases from J, with 11 bases in between. This sample is part of a study of radiotherapy plus CTLA-4 blockade in lung cancer. The rearrangement links TRBV6-1 to TRBJ1-1, with D unresolved. Source: peripheral blood, taken from a patient treated with radiotherapy plus ipilimumab. The clonotype was recovered from a human donor with non-small cell lung cancer who had a partial response to radiotherapy plus ipilimumab. CDR3 loop: CASRPTVLNTEAFF. The DNA for the CDR3 is TGTGCCAGCAGACCTACAGTTTTGAACACTGAAGCTTTCTTT.